A single TCR beta chain is shown here with its context. CDR3 size: 16 residues. The V gene's germline CDR1 is MDHEN and CDR2 SYDVKM. V dropped 0 bases and J dropped 9; count of bases not matched to a gene: 4. These data come from a study of blood T cell repertoires in COVID-19. In the study overall: COVID-19 samples, acute and convalescent, were from the United States, Italy and Spain. Nucleic acid was either cDNA or gDNA, and it came from T cells, B-cell-depleted T cells, or PBMCs.

Authors' methods: Estimated nucleated cell counts came from reference gene primer amplification. Clones were sequenced by immunoSEQ multiplex PCR, and TCRdb holds only the in-frame ones, with some missing. The V and J calls and the clone size are those of that table, but D and trimming were determined from the DNA. Among some 250,000 clones, 65% to 85% were seen once, and the ten largest hold roughly 5%. The chain uses TRBV28 and TRBJ1-6; 11 bases fit TRBD1. Sequencing was done on a sample of peripheral blood. This clonotype was obtained from a man older than 75 with acute or convalescent COVID-19. This CDR3 reads CASSLWGQGGSSPLHF. The DNA of the CDR3 is TGTGCCAGCAGTTTATGGGGACAGGGGGGGAGTTCACCCCTCCACTTT.